This is a list of T cell receptor beta chains from one sample in a study of blood T cells in healthy people across ages. A single record per CDR3 protein comes from TCRdb applying MiXCR to the 5' RACE reads. The sample comprises 1.8 million or so distinct CDR3 sequences, about 39% of which are singletons, and 23% rests with the top ten. The sequenced material came from blood. The receptors were sampled from a human donor in good health. CDR3s leave out the opening cysteine and the closing phenylalanine or tryptophan. Fields, in order: V gene, J gene, CDR3 protein.

V: TRBV7-6
J: TRBJ1-6
CDR3: ASSLRTGLNSPLH

V: TRBV4-2
J: TRBJ2-1
CDR3: ASSQGPGGDEQF

V: TRBV5-1
J: TRBJ1-2
CDR3: ASGPGDYGYT

V: TRBV4-2
J: TRBJ1-2
CDR3: ASSQDRNLPYGYT

V: TRBV12-3/TRBV12-4
J: TRBJ2-1
CDR3: ASSEYREQF

V: TRBV20-1
J: TRBJ2-4
CDR3: SAREILKDRGRLNIQY

V: TRBV10-3
J: TRBJ2-2
CDR3: AISEFARDHTGELF

V: TRBV7-8
J: TRBJ2-3
CDR3: AGSLNSGAITDTQY

V: TRBV4-1
J: TRBJ2-1
CDR3: ASSQAYLGQGHVEQF

V: TRBV24-1
J: TRBJ1-2
CDR3: ATSDRGQGAGGYT

V: TRBV4-3
J: TRBJ2-2
CDR3: ASSFEQGAGGELF

V: TRBV7-6
J: TRBJ1-2
CDR3: ASSLGPGTGNYGYT

V: TRBV12-3/TRBV12-4
J: TRBJ2-3
CDR3: ASSRKDNTDTQY

V: TRBV4-1
J: TRBJ1-1
CDR3: ASSQRGMGTEAF

V: TRBV20-1
J: TRBJ2-1
CDR3: SARGRPGTWEQF

V: TRBV2
J: TRBJ2-1
CDR3: ASTRGSGGYNEQF

V: TRBV12-3/TRBV12-4
J: TRBJ2-1
CDR3: ASSLNSDEQF

V: TRBV6-2/TRBV6-3
J: TRBJ2-7
CDR3: ASSSPAHSYAYEQY

V: TRBV4-2
J: TRBJ1-2
CDR3: ASSQEGRIANYGYT

V: TRBV7-2
J: TRBJ2-3
CDR3: ASSLPTGRQDTQY

V: TRBV12-3/TRBV12-4
J: TRBJ1-4
CDR3: ASSLVEGKLF

V: TRBV6-5
J: TRBJ2-7
CDR3: ASSTNRDYEQY

V: TRBV28
J: TRBJ2-3
CDR3: ASSFPQTGHSTDTQY

V: TRBV5-8
J: TRBJ2-6
CDR3: ASSPGQGIALGTNVLT

V: TRBV20-1
J: TRBJ1-1
CDR3: SPTGAMNTEAF

V: TRBV29-1
J: TRBJ2-1
CDR3: SAYDREVSNEQF

V: TRBV6-4
J: TRBJ2-3
CDR3: ASSWSMAPGDTQY

V: TRBV12-3/TRBV12-4
J: TRBJ2-7
CDR3: ASSFIGEAYEQY

V: TRBV7-2
J: TRBJ2-7
CDR3: ASSSRGRGHYEQY

V: TRBV20-1
J: TRBJ1-1
CDR3: SARPQTGTEAF

V: TRBV28
J: TRBJ1-5
CDR3: ASRTGGTTRHQPQH

V: TRBV2
J: TRBJ2-3
CDR3: ASRGVLRFSTDTQY

V: TRBV11-1
J: TRBJ1-4
CDR3: ASSDRVVEKLF

V: TRBV10-2
J: TRBJ2-1
CDR3: ASSGTAKETQF

V: TRBV20-1
J: TRBJ1-4
CDR3: SAIQGATNEKLF

V: TRBV30
J: TRBJ1-4
CDR3: AWTRDYNEKLF

V: TRBV5-5
J: TRBJ1-2
CDR3: ASSLEWRILNYGYT

V: TRBV7-9
J: TRBJ1-5
CDR3: ASSLGYRGGQPQH

V: TRBV4-2
J: TRBJ2-1
CDR3: ASSQDVGGTGNEQF

V: TRBV20-1
J: TRBJ1-2
CDR3: SARGRDRVDGCT

V: TRBV4-1
J: TRBJ2-3
CDR3: ASSQGTSALLRDTQY

V: TRBV3-1
J: TRBJ2-7
CDR3: ASSPQGRQQYEQY

V: TRBV7-2
J: TRBJ2-1
CDR3: ASSPSLTGVVNEQF

V: TRBV20-1
J: TRBJ2-7
CDR3: SADRSSYEQY

V: TRBV18
J: TRBJ1-1
CDR3: ASSPLFGNTEAF

V: TRBV6-6
J: TRBJ1-1
CDR3: ASSRVVGVGTEAF

V: TRBV7-8
J: TRBJ1-5
CDR3: ASSRGEQDQPQH

V: TRBV4-3
J: TRBJ1-2
CDR3: ASSQDGVGGYT

V: TRBV4-2
J: TRBJ1-1
CDR3: ASSPAGQNTEAF

V: TRBV30
J: TRBJ1-2
CDR3: AWSLAAGGYT

V: TRBV7-3
J: TRBJ2-1
CDR3: ASSLREVSYNEQF

V: TRBV29-1
J: TRBJ2-1
CDR3: SAGDRGVEQF

V: TRBV29-1
J: TRBJ1-1
CDR3: SVEDLQGAITEAF

V: TRBV9
J: TRBJ2-7
CDR3: ASSAQTGPFYEQY

V: TRBV5-5
J: TRBJ2-4
CDR3: ASSPRQRLVTAYNEQY

V: TRBV5-6
J: TRBJ1-1
CDR3: ASSLVITLVNTEAF

V: TRBV6-6
J: TRBJ1-6
CDR3: ASSSSPGAVITPLH